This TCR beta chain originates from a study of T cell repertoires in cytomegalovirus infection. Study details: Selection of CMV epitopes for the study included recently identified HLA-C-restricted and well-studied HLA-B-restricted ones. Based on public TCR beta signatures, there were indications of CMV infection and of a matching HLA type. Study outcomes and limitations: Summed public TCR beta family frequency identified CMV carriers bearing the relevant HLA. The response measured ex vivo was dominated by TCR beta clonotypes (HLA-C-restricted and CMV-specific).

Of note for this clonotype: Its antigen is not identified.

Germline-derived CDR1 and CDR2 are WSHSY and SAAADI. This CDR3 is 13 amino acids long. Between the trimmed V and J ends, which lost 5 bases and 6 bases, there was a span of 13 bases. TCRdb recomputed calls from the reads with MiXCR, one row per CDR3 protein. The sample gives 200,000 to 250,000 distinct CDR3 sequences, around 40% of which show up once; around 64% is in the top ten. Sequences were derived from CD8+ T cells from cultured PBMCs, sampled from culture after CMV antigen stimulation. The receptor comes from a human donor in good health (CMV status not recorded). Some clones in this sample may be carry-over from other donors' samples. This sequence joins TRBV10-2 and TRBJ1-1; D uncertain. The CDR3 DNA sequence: TGCGCCAGCAGTCGAGACGCGGCGGCTGAAGCTTTCTTT. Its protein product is CASSRDAAAEAFF.